The rows below give T cell receptor beta chains drawn from one sample of a study of regulatory T cells in long-lasting Graves disease. Using its own MiXCR run on the multiplex PCR reads, TCRdb lists one record per CDR3 protein. This sample has hundreds of thousands of distinct CDR3 sequences; around 20% occur once, and the top ten carry about 29%. The source material was peripheral blood mononuclear cells (PBMCs), sampled when the disease was refractory, from a patient treated with antithyroid drugs. These receptors were collected from a female donor with Graves disease. Both conserved end residues are part of each CDR3. A D gene is named only where the DNA matches it firmly. The listing skips clone size in some rows; elsewhere it reads once, few, many or a size class.

d_gene	abundance	v_gene	j_gene	CDR3nt	CDR3aa
NA	few	TRBV6-5	TRBJ1-2	TGTGCCAGCAGTTATGGAGGGCACGCCGGCTATGGCTACACCTTC	CASSYGGHAGYGYTF
NA	few	TRBV10-3	TRBJ2-7	TGTGCCGTCGGCCCCAGGGACGAGCAGTACTTC	CAVGPRDEQYF
NA	many	TRBV7-2	TRBJ1-2	TGTGCCAGCAGCCCCGGGCCCACTCTACTTTCCGGCTACACCTTC	CASSPGPTLLSGYTF
NA	few	TRBV9	TRBJ2-7	TGTGCCAGCAGCGTAGCTCCTAGTTCGGTGGCCTACGAGCAGTACTTC	CASSVAPSSVAYEQYF
TRBD2	NA	TRBV20-1	TRBJ2-5	TGCAGTGCTAGCGGGGGGGCAGATTTCCAAGAGACCCAGTACTTC	CSASGGADFQETQYF
NA	many	TRBV5-8	TRBJ1-2	TGTGCCAGCAGCCCCCCTTTGGAGGTGCAGGCCGCCCTCTATGGCTACACCTTC	CASSPPLEVQAALYGYTF
NA	many	TRBV28	TRBJ1-6	TGTGCCAGCAAGCTTACGGACTCACCCCTCCACTTT	CASKLTDSPLHF
TRBD1	NA	TRBV12-3/TRBV12-4	TRBJ1-1	TGTGCCAGCAGTTTCACAGGGGGCCTAAGGAACACTGAAGCTTTCTTT	CASSFTGGLRNTEAFF
NA	few	TRBV29-1	TRBJ2-2	TGCAGCGTTCTGGTCGTGGGGGGAACCGGGGAGCTGTTTTTT	CSVLVVGGTGELFF
NA	NA	TRBV7-3	TRBJ1-1	TGTGCCAGCAGCGCCAGGGTCCTCGGGCCTGAAGCTTTCTTT	CASSARVLGPEAFF
NA	many	TRBV7-2	TRBJ2-5	TGTGCCAGCAGCTTATTTCGGGGGACGGGTACCCAGTACTTC	CASSLFRGTGTQYF
NA	many	TRBV15	TRBJ1-2	TGTGCCACCAGCCCCGTGGACAGCTATGGCTACACCTTC	CATSPVDSYGYTF
TRBD1	few	TRBV3-1	TRBJ1-2	TGTGCCAGCAGCCGGAACAGGGGCGGGAGCTACACCTTC	CASSRNRGGSYTF
NA	many	TRBV29-1	TRBJ2-7	TGCAGCGTTTTGGACGGCTCCTACGAGCAGTACTTC	CSVLDGSYEQYF
NA	many	TRBV5-1	TRBJ2-4	TGCGCCAGCAGCTTGGTCGGACAGCCGAACACAAACATTCAGTACTTC	CASSLVGQPNTNIQYF
NA	NA	TRBV5-1	TRBJ2-5	TGCGCCAGCAGCTTGGGCGGGCCCCAAGAGACCCAGTACTTC	CASSLGGPQETQYF
NA	many	TRBV3-1	TRBJ2-7	TGTGCCAGCAGCCAGGGGATTTCCTACGAGCAGTACTTC	CASSQGISYEQYF
NA	many	TRBV2	TRBJ2-7	TGTGCCAGCAGGACGGCCGGGTCCTACGAGCAGTACTTC	CASRTAGSYEQYF
NA	many	TRBV7-9	TRBJ1-4	TGTGCCAGCAGCTTAGGAAGGCATCAGGGGGAAAAACTGTTTTTT	CASSLGRHQGEKLFF
TRBD2	few	TRBV6-1	TRBJ2-7	TGTGCCAGCAGTCAAGCACGGGGTAGCGGGAGGTACGAGCAGTACTTC	CASSQARGSGRYEQYF
NA	many	TRBV19	TRBJ1-1	TGTGCCAGTAGTATTAGAAGGTCCATCATGAACACTGAAGCTTTCTTT	CASSIRRSIMNTEAFF
TRBD1	NA	TRBV6-1	TRBJ1-5	TGTGCCAGCAGCCAACGACAGGGGCCTTTGCATTTT	CASSQRQGPLHF
TRBD2	NA	TRBV3-1	TRBJ2-5	TGTGCCAGCAGCCAAGGCGCGGGGGACGGGAGACTGGAGACCCAGTACTTC	CASSQGAGDGRLETQYF
NA	many	TRBV6-2/TRBV6-3	TRBJ1-2	TGTGCCAGCAGTTACTCGATGGCAGGGGACTATGGCTACACCTTC	CASSYSMAGDYGYTF
TRBD1	few	TRBV27	TRBJ1-1	TGTGCCAGCAGTCCCCCCGGGGGGGACAGGGGGAACACTGAAGCTTTCTTT	CASSPPGGDRGNTEAFF
NA	few	TRBV5-1	TRBJ2-7	TGCGCCAGCAGCTTGGCCCTGACAGACTACGAGCAGTACTTC	CASSLALTDYEQYF
NA	NA	TRBV7-2	TRBJ1-6	TGTGCCAGCAGCCCAAGTCTACCACCCCTCCACTTT	CASSPSLPPLHF
NA	NA	TRBV9	TRBJ2-7	TGTGCCAGCTCACCATACGGGTCCTACGAGCAGTACTTC	CASSPYGSYEQYF
TRBD2	NA	TRBV20-1	TRBJ2-7	TGCAGTGCTGTACGGGGGGCGGGAGGCTACGAGCAGTACTTC	CSAVRGAGGYEQYF
TRBD2	few	TRBV24-1	TRBJ2-1	TGTGCCACCAGTGATCCTTCTAGCGGGAAGTACAATGAGCAGTTCTTC	CATSDPSSGKYNEQFF
TRBD1	few	TRBV6-1	TRBJ1-5	TGTGCCAGCAGAGCGAGACAGGGTTGGGAGTATCAGCCCCAGCATTTT	CASRARQGWEYQPQHF
NA	NA	TRBV18	TRBJ2-2	TGTGCCAACTTCAACCAGAGGGTCAACACCGGGGAGCTGTTTTTT	CANFNQRVNTGELFF
TRBD1	many	TRBV27	TRBJ1-5	TGTGCCAGCAGTCCGAGACAGGGGGGATCACAGCCGCCCCAGCATTTT	CASSPRQGGSQPPQHF
NA	many	TRBV28	TRBJ2-7	TGTGCCAGCAGTTTATCCGACAGGTTCGCCTACGAGCAGTACTTC	CASSLSDRFAYEQYF
TRBD1	many	TRBV2	TRBJ2-2	TGTGCCAGCAGTGCCAGGGGGTGGACCGGGGAGCTGTTTTTT	CASSARGWTGELFF
TRBD1	NA	TRBV2	TRBJ2-2	TGTGCCAGCAGCGCTCAAGTAGGGGGCGGCACCGGGGAGCTGTTTTTT	CASSAQVGGGTGELFF
NA	NA	TRBV7-2	TRBJ1-1	TGTGCCAGCAGCTTATTAGCCCTGAACACTGAAGCTTTCTTT	CASSLLALNTEAFF
TRBD1	few	TRBV27	TRBJ2-3	TGTGCCAGCAGTTTAAAAGGGGGCGAGGCAGATACGCAGTATTTT	CASSLKGGEADTQYF
NA	many	TRBV11-2	TRBJ2-7	TGTGCCAGCAGCTTAGACGGCGGGCGGCAGACGCTCTACGAGCAGTACTTC	CASSLDGGRQTLYEQYF
NA	once	TRBV9	TRBJ2-7	TGTGCCAGCAGCGTAGCCCAGGGGAACTCCTACGAGCAGTACTTC	CASSVAQGNSYEQYF
NA	many	TRBV20-1	TRBJ1-1	TGCAGTGCTAGAGAGGAGTTTCTGAACACTGAAGCTTTCTTT	CSAREEFLNTEAFF
NA	few	TRBV9	TRBJ1-5	TGTGCCAGCAGCGTGTCGGGAGGCAATCAGCCCCAGCATTTT	CASSVSGGNQPQHF
TRBD2	NA	TRBV7-9	TRBJ2-1	TGTGCCAGCAGTCCAAGACTAGCGGGCTCCTACAATGAGCAGTTCTTC	CASSPRLAGSYNEQFF
NA	NA	TRBV4-2	TRBJ1-1	TGTGCCAGCAGCCCTTACGGGGGACCGAACACTGAAGCTTTCTTT	CASSPYGGPNTEAFF
TRBD2	many	TRBV28	TRBJ2-7	TGTGCCAGCAGTTCATGGACTAGCGGGAGTTACGGTGAGCAGTACTTC	CASSSWTSGSYGEQYF
TRBD1	NA	TRBV6-1	TRBJ2-7	TGTGCCAGCGGTGAGACAGGGCGCGAGCAGTACTTC	CASGETGREQYF
NA	NA	TRBV7-9	TRBJ1-4	TGTGCCAGCAGCTTACAGGCGACAACTAATGAAAAACTGTTTTTT	CASSLQATTNEKLFF
TRBD1	many	TRBV12-3/TRBV12-4	TRBJ1-1	TGTGCCAGCAGTTTCTCACTGGGACAGGGGTACACTGAAGCTTTCTTT	CASSFSLGQGYTEAFF
TRBD1	NA	TRBV2	TRBJ2-5	TGTGCCAGCAGACGCAGTGGACAGGGTCAAGAGACCCAGTACTTC	CASRRSGQGQETQYF
NA	NA	TRBV29-1	TRBJ1-1	TGCAGCGTGGTCAAGGAGACGAACACTGAAGCTTTCTTT	CSVVKETNTEAFF
NA	many	TRBV11-1	TRBJ1-1	TGTGCCAGCAGCTTAGCGGACAGAAACACTGAAGCTTTCTTT	CASSLADRNTEAFF
TRBD1	NA	TRBV28	TRBJ2-4	TGTGCCAGCAGGGGGGACAGGGGGCGTTGGGCCAAAAACATTCAGTACTTC	CASRGDRGRWAKNIQYF
TRBD1	many	TRBV2	TRBJ2-2	TGTGCCAGCAGTGGGACAGGGGGCCTGGCCGGGGAGCTGTTTTTT	CASSGTGGLAGELFF
NA	few	TRBV19	TRBJ1-4	TGTGCCAGTAGTAATAACGGGGGTGAAAAACTGTTTTTT	CASSNNGGEKLFF